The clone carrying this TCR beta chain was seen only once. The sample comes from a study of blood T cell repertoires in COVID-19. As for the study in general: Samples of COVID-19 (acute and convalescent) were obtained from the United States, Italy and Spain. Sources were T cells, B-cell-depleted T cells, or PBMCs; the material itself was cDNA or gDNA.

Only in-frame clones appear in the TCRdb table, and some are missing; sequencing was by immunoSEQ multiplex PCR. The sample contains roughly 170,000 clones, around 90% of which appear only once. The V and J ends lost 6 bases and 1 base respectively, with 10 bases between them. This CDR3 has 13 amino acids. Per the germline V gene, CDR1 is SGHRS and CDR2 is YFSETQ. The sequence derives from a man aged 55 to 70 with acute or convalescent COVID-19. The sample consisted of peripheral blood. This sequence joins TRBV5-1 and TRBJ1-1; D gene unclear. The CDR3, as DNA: TGCGCCAGCAACATTGGAGGGAACACTGAAGCTTTCTTT. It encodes CASNIGGNTEAFF.